The present entry profiles one TCR beta chain with its context. This receptor's antigen is unknown. Per-base quality was not reported, and no clone a single base away is much larger than it. Library preparation used the immunoSEQ multiplex PCR assay. The multiplex PCR relied on a mix of 60 forward primers for TCR Vbeta segments and 13 reverse primers for TCR Jbeta segments. The CDR3 region of rearranged TCR beta genes was amplified from genomic DNA by a multiplex PCR assay. Amplified TCR beta libraries were sequenced as 87-base-pair reads on the Illumina HiSeq System. For the original study's pipeline: Across the 500 to 850 repertoires, a later analysis counted 80 million or so unique TCR beta chains, roughly 11 million of which were shared by at least two donors. A nearest-neighbor algorithm error-corrected the raw reads and collapsed the reads into unique sequences, merging closely related sequences to remove PCR and sequencing errors. CDR3 sequences were aligned to IMGT reference sequences to assign V, D and J gene segments. For a sequence to be retained, at least a six-nucleotide match to both a V gene segment and a J gene segment was required. Rearrangements were called productive when the CDR3 lacked stop codons and stayed in frame with V and J; all others were non-productive. CDR3 was defined by IMGT convention, running from the second conserved V-encoded cysteine to the conserved J-encoded phenylalanine. In an earlier analysis of 500 to 650 of the donors, sequences lacking an unambiguous match to a single V gene segment were excluded. An earlier analysis of a few hundred of the donors called V segments functional above 56.7% productive rearrangements and segregating when the between-donor standard deviation exceeded 5%. A statistical classification framework was built to diagnose cytomegalovirus status from the catalog of TCR beta chain sequences. V and J gene assignment, in a later analysis, came from comparing TCR nucleotide sequences with IMGT/GENE-DB human TR gene sequences. The TCRdist pipeline was used in a later analysis to assign CDR3 sequences and most-parsimonious VDJ recombination scenarios. In a later analysis, every TCR beta chain was defined by the combination of its CDR3 amino acid sequence and its V-gene family, and reads without a unique V-gene family were dropped. A later analysis removed 500 to 650 highly shared, low-generation-probability nucleotide sequences to deal with suspected cross-contamination and a sequencing artifact. In a later analysis, a clonal expansion index for each public chain was calculated from normalized within-repertoire ranks of inferred template counts. In a later analysis, generation probabilities were computed with a VDJ recombination model fitted to out-of-frame rearrangements, and the resulting probabilities were checked against IGoR. In a later analysis, hypergeometric tests were used to score TCR-TCR, TCR-HLA and TCR-CMV co-occurrence, with a repertoire-size bias correction applied to TCR pairs. A later analysis estimated false discovery rates by permuting HLA or CMV assignments 20 times. In a later analysis, co-occurring TCRs were grouped using DBSCAN, with TCRdist sequence similarity added in when clustering inside HLA-allele-positive subsets. Repertoires with fewer than 30,000 or more than 120,000 public chains, plus five repertoires with anomalous nucleotide sharing, were excluded from co-occurrence clustering. Drawn from immuneACCESS, this table holds only the in-frame rearrangements with V and J called that TCRdb kept. Clones are partly lost; checked studies trace under half to an unresolved V gene and leave the rest unexplained. V and J calls and clone size are those listed in that table; D and trimming were worked out from the DNA. A total of approximately 140,000 clones appear in this sample, roughly four fifths of them only once. The ten biggest clones cover around 3% of the sample.

The sample originates from a study of cytomegalovirus exposure and HLA in healthy donors (dated by TCRdb to 2016 to 2017). Concerning the study at large: In an earlier analysis of several hundred of the donors, around 290 Gb of sequence data and roughly 100 million unique TCR beta sequences from 150 million to 200 million T cells were reported. About 330 gigabases of sequencing data and tens of millions of unique TCR sequences made up an early release that covered nearly 650 HLA-typed donors. Of the roughly 400 genotyped donors, 81% were placed in the genetic ancestry cluster associated with self-reported Caucasian donors. The aim of the study was to test whether cataloging public T cell receptors could identify signatures of past pathogen exposure. The study used immunosequencing to profile the T cell repertoires of 666 subjects and linked those repertoires to cytomegalovirus serostatus. Along with the roughly 610-subject first cohort, a separate validation cohort of about 110 different subjects was used. To predict cytomegalovirus infection status, the study combined high-throughput TCR immunosequencing, statistical association of individual TCRs with disease status, and machine learning. A later analysis re-analyzed previously published TCR beta repertoires from roughly 690 donors and added high-resolution HLA genotyping to study TCR occurrence patterns. The later analysis used no new phenotypic data to find candidate immune exposures, relying instead on TCR beta sequences and their occurrence across donors. In an earlier analysis of roughly 600 of the donors, high-throughput TCR beta sequencing was used to judge whether each TCR beta V gene segment behaved as functional or pseudogenic. Donor age, sex, ethnicity and CMV serostatus were compiled alongside the repertoire data. A later genetic analysis used genome-wide SNP genotypes for about 65% of the 666 donors, treating that subset as a discovery cohort. All discovery cohort repertoires had been generated on a single sequencing platform. Class I and class II HLA loci were covered by the typing at four-digit resolution. The number of donors typed differed by locus, with about 629-630 for A, B, C, DRB1 and DQB1, more than 500 for DQA1, approximately 570 for DPA1, and some 470 for DPB1. Because of strong linkage in the cohort, four to six DR-DQ haplotypes were treated as single units for association and clustering. Across roughly 420 genotyped donors of the cohort, an average of approximately 240,000 unique TCR beta nucleotide sequences per donor were sequenced, and approximately 17% of those sequences were non-productive.

V is clipped by 3 bases and J by 5 bases, and the sequence between their germline boundaries is 11 bases long. The CDR3 holds 13 amino acids from the cysteine to the phenylalanine. Left in the record is the CDR3 DNA by itself, 39 bases read in frame from the first base. The cohort consisted of 650 to 700 healthy bone marrow donors. At the time of sampling, every cohort member was nominally healthy, though immune exposures that went unrecorded were likely present. The donor tested CMV seropositive, placing the donor among the 290 or so seropositive members of the cohort. A peripheral blood sample was collected from each donor, and TCR beta sequencing was performed on peripheral blood mononuclear cells. The Qiagen DNeasy Blood Extraction Kit was used to extract genomic DNA from the blood cell samples. General conclusions and limits of the study: Some IMGT-functional V segments, including TRBV6-2 and TRBV6-3, could not be told apart with the 87-base-pair reads, so those segments were excluded. HLA typing was unavailable for some donors at each locus, so association tests used only the typed subset. In a later analysis, 16,951 TCR beta sequences were associated with specific HLA alleles at a false discovery rate of 0.05. Compared with the roughly 600-donor mean, donors in an Asian-associated ancestry cluster had fewer N-insertions in productive TCRs, according to a later genetic analysis. A further reported finding was that TCR beta sequences accurately predicted the HLA-A and HLA-B alleles for most subjects in the first cohort. The study gave a list of some 150 TCR beta chains associated with cytomegalovirus. In a later analysis, several top co-occurrence clusters were reported to appear linked to parvovirus B19, influenza, CMV and Epstein-Barr virus. While some public TCRs were present in many individuals, most TCR sequences turned up only very rarely across donors. An association between a missense DCLRE1C variant and V-gene and J-gene trimming of TCR beta chains was found in a later genetic analysis and replicated in an independent cohort. Approximately 16 rarely observed V segments, including chromosome 9 orphons, were excluded from the earlier analysis of just under 600 of the donors because counts were too low. In a later analysis, HLA-associated TCR beta chains showed more clonal expansion and lower generation probabilities than non-associated chains that were equally common. According to a later analysis, most CMV-associated TCR beta chains appeared to be HLA-restricted, and the HLA associations seemed to be driven largely by CMV exposure. Correlated functional status among segregating V segments might be attributable to linkage disequilibrium, but an unknown experimental factor could not be ruled out. The authors suggested that the approach could potentially be generalized to other disease states and immunological phenotypes. In this cohort, only TCR beta chains were sequenced, and detectable features were limited by the absence of alpha or paired-chain data. An earlier analysis of around 600 of the donors showed that most TCR beta V segments appeared in productive rearrangements either about 90% or about 30% of the time, which broadly matched IMGT annotations. CMV serostatus was the only immune exposure information available for the cohort. When HLA alleles, especially DR and DQ, strongly co-occurred, attributing TCR associations to individual alleles was difficult. The classifier was reported to diagnose cytomegalovirus status with high specificity and sensitivity in both the original and validation cohorts. A group of highly shared sequence variants was considered likely to be a technical artifact of the sequencing pipeline. In vitro tests confirmed that three of the cytomegalovirus-associated TCR beta chains recognize cytomegalovirus antigens. Sequencing depth was assumed to be roughly uniform across donors in the presence/absence analyses, though that assumption may not hold. In a later analysis, the rate of TCR association differed among HLA loci, with DRB1 alleles having the most associated TCRs and HLA-C alleles having the fewest.

This TCR derives from a man between 40 and 49 years old in good health and CMV-seropositive. The sequencing sample was made of PBMCs. The rearrangement combines TRBV23-1 with TRBJ2-7; a tentative D match to TRBD2 spans 6 bases. TRBV23-1 counts as an open reading frame of uncertain function. In nucleotide form, the sequence is TGCGCCAGCAGTCACCAGACTAGGGACGAGCAGTACTTC. Translated, this gives CASSHQTRDEQYF.